The entry that follows covers one T cell receptor (beta chain) sequence. The clone's antigen remains unknown. Qualities for individual bases were not recorded, and no much larger clone is one base off. Library generation was performed with the immunoSEQ multiplex PCR assay. TCRdb's version of the immuneACCESS table is confined to in-frame rearrangements and falls short of the full clone set. An unresolved V gene accounts for under half of the shortfall where checked; the remainder is of unknown origin. Present in this sample are 85,000 to 100,000 clones, roughly 90% of which were seen just once. The ten largest clones take up over 0.2% of the sample. The source of the sample is a study of technical replicates of blood from a handful of donors (dated by TCRdb to the late 2010s). The germline V gene (reference sequence) sets CDR1 to MNHNY and CDR2 to SVGAGI. V is cut by 8 bases and J by 8 bases, and the space between the germline ends is 18 bases. Including cysteine and phenylalanine, the CDR3 has 13 amino acids. The retained sequence is limited to the CDR3, 39 bases, with the frame set at the first base.

The sequenced sample was T cells isolated from PBMCs. The rearrangement joined TRBV6-6 to TRBJ1-2; a tentative D match to TRBD1 spans 5 bases. This receptor was obtained from a human donor in good health. The CDR3 protein sequence reads: CASEQVSGTGYTF. The DNA reads TGTGCCAGCGAACAGGTTTCTGGAACAGGCTACACCTTC.